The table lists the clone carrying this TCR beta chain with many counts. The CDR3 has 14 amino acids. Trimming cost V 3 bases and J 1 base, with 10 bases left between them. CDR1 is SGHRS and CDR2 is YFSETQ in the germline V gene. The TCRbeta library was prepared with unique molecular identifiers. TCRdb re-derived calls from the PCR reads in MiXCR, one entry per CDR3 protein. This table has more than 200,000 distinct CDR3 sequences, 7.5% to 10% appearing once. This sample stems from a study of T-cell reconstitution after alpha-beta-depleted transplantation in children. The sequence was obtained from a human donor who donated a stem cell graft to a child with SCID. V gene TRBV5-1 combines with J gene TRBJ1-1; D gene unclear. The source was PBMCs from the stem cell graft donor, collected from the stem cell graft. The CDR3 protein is CASSSRTENTEAFF. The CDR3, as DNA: TGCGCCAGCAGCTCCCGTACAGAGAACACTGAAGCTTTCTTT.